This section outlines one T cell receptor beta chain sequence together with its context. Its target antigen remains unknown. No base qualities exist here, and no much larger clone lies one base off it. This specimen belongs to a study of T-cell reconstitution after alpha-beta-depleted transplantation in children (dated by TCRdb to about 2016). Study-wide context: Using TCR repertoire profiling, the study quantitatively followed how T-cell immune reconstitution unfolded in children after TCRalphabeta/CD19-depleted allogeneic hematopoietic cell transplantation.

Libraries came from PCR. Sequencer: Illumina HiSeq 2500. TCR libraries were prepared with molecular barcoding, using unique molecular identifiers to normalize TCRbeta repertoire quantification. TCRdb's own reprocessing of the public reads used fastp at Q25 and MiXCR and kept productive beta chains. Each CDR3 protein gets just one entry, which takes the most common genes and DNA from the rows behind it. Within this sample are under 450,000 distinct CDR3 sequences, with 10% to 15% of them counted one time only. Approximately 4.3% of the sample goes to the ten largest clones. Via the germline V gene (reference sequence), CDR1 is DFQATT and CDR2 SNEGSKA. The CDR3 goes from the cysteine to the phenylalanine over 14 residues. The retained sequence is limited to the CDR3, 42 bases, with the frame set at the first base. Compared with germline, V lacks 2 bases and J lacks 1 base; bases without a gene match: 3.

Material: PBMCs, obtained from the stem cell graft. The origin of this receptor is a human donor who donated a stem cell graft to a child with Fanconi anemia. The sequence joins TRBV20-1 to TRBJ2-3, with TRBD2 matching 7 junction bases. The nucleotides read TGCAGTGCTAGAAGACTAGCTGGCACAGATACGCAGTATTTT. Translated, it reads CSARRLAGTDTQYF.